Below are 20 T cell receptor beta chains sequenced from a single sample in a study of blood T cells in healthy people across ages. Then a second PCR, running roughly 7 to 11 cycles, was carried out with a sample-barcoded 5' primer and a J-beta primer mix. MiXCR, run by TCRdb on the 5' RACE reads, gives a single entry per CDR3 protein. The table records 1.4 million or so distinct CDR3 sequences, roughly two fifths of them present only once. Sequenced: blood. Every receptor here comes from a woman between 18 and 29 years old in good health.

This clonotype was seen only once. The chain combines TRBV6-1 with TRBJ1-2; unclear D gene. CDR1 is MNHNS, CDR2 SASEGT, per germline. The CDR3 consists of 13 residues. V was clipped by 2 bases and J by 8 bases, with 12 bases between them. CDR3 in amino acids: CASSEYGYEGYTF. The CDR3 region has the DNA TGTGCCAGCAGTGAATACGGGTACGAGGGCTACACCTTC.

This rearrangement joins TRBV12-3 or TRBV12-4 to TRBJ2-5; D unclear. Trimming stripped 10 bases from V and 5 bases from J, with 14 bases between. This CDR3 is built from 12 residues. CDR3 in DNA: TGTGCCACCGCGATGCTTGGGGAGACCCAGTACTTC. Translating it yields CATAMLGETQYF.

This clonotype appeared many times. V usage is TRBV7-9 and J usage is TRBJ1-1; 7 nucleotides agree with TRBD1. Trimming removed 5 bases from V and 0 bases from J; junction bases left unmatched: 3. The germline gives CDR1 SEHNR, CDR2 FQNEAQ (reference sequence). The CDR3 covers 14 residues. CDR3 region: CASSRGQLNTEAFF. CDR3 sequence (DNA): TGTGCCAGCAGCCGGGGACAGCTGAACACTGAAGCTTTCTTT.

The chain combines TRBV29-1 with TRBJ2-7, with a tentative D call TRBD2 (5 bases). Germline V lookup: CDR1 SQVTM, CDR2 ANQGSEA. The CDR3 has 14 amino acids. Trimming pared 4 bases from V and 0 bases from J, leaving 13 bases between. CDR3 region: CSVGRSGTSYEQYF. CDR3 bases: TGCAGCGTTGGGAGGTCAGGCACCTCCTACGAGCAGTACTTC.

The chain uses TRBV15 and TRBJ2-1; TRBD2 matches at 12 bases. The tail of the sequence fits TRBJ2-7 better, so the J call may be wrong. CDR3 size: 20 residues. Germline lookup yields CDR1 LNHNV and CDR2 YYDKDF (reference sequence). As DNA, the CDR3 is TGTGCCACCAGCAGACTGAAGACTAGCGGGAGCCCTTTCTCCTACAATGAGCAGTACTTC. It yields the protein CATSRLKTSGSPFSYNEQYF.

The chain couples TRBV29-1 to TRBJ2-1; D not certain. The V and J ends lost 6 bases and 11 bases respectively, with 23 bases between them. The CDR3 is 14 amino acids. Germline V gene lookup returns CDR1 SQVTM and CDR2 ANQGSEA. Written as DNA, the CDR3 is TGCAGCGTCCCGGCAGGACCCAACGGGTATAAGCAGTTCTTC. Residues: CSVPAGPNGYKQFF.

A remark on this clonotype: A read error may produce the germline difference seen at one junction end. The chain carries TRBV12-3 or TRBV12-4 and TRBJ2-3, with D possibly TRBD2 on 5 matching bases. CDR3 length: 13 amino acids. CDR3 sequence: CASGEIGTDMQYF. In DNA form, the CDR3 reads TGTGCCAGCGGGGAGATAGGCACAGATATGCAGTATTTT.

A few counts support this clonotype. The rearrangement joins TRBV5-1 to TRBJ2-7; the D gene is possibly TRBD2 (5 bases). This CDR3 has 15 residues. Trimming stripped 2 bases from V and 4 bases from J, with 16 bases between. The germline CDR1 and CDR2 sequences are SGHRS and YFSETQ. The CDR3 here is CASSLAKLERYEQYF. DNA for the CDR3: TGCGCCAGCAGCTTAGCGAAACTAGAAAGGTACGAGCAGTACTTC.

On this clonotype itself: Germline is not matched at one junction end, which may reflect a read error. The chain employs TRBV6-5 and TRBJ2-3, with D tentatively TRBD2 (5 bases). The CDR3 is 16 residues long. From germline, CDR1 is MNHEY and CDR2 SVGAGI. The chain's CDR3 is CASSYRGSSTTDMQYF. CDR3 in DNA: TGTGCCAGCAGTTACCGGGGTAGCAGTACCACAGATATGCAGTATTTT.

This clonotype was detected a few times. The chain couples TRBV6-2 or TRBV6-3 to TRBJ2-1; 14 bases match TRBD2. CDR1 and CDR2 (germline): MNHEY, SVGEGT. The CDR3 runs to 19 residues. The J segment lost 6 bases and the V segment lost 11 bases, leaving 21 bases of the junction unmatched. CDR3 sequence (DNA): TGTGCCCGACACCAAGGACTAGCGGGGGGCCCTGGGGAAAGCAATGAGCAGTTCTTC. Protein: CARHQGLAGGPGESNEQFF.

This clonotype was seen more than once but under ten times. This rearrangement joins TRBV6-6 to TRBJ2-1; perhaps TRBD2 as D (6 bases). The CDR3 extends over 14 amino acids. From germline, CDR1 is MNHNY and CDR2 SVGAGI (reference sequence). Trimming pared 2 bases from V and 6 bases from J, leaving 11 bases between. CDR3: CASSYRGRSNEQFF. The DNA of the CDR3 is TGTGCCAGCAGTTACCGAGGGAGGAGCAATGAGCAGTTCTTC.

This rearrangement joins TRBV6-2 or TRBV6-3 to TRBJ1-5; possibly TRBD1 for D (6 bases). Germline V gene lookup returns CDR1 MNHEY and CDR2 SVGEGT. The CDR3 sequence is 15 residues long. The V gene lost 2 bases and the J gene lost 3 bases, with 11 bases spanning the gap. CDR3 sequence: CASSYTGANNQPQHF. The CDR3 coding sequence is TGTGCCAGCAGTTACACGGGGGCCAACAATCAGCCCCAGCATTTT.

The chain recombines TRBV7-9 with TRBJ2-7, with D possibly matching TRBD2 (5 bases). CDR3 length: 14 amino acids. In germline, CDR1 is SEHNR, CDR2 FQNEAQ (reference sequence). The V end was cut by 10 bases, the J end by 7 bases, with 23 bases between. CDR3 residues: CATGSSGGYNEQYF. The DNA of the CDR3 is TGTGCCACCGGCTCGAGCGGAGGCTACAATGAGCAGTACTTC.

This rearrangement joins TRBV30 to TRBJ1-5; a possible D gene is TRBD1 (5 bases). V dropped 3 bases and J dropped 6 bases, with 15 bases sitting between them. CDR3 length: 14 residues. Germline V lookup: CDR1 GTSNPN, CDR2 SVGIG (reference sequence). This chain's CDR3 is CAWSLPQGFQPQHF. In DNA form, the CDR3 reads TGTGCCTGGAGCCTCCCCCAGGGTTTTCAGCCCCAGCATTTT.

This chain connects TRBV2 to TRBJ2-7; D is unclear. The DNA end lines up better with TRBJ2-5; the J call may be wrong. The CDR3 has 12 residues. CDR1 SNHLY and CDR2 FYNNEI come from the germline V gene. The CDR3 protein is CASSDLGETQYF. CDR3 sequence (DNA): TGTGCCAGCAGTGACCTAGGGGAGACCCAGTACTTC.

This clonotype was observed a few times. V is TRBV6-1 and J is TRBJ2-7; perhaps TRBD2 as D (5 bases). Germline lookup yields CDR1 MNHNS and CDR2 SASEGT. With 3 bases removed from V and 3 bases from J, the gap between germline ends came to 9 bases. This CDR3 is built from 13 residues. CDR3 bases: TGTGCCAGCAGTGACGGGAACAGCTACGAGCAGTACTTC. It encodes CASSDGNSYEQYF.

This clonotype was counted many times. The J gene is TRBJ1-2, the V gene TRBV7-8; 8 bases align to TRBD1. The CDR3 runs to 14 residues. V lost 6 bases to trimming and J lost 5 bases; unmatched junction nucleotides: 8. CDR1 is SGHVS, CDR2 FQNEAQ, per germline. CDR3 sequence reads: CASSSDRGVYGYTF. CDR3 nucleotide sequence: TGTGCCAGCAGTTCCGACAGGGGAGTGTATGGCTACACCTTC.

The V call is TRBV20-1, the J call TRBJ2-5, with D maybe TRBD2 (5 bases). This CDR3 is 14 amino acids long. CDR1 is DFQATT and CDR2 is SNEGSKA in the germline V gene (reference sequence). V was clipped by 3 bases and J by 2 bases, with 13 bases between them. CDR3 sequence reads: CSARIARVQETQYF. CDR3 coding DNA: TGCAGTGCTAGGATAGCGAGAGTACAAGAGACCCAGTACTTC.

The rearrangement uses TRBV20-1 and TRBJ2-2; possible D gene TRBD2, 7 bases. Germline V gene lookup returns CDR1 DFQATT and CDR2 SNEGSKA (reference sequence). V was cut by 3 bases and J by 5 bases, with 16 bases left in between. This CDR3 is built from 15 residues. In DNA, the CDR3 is TGCAGTGCTAGCGGGGGGCCCATTGAGACCGGGGAGCTGTTTTTT. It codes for CSASGGPIETGELFF.

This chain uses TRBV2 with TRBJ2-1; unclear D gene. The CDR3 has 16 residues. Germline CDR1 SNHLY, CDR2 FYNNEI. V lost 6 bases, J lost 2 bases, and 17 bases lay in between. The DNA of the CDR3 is TGTGCCAGCAGAGCCCCCCGTGACTTACCCTACAATGAGCAGTTCTTC. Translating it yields CASRAPRDLPYNEQFF.